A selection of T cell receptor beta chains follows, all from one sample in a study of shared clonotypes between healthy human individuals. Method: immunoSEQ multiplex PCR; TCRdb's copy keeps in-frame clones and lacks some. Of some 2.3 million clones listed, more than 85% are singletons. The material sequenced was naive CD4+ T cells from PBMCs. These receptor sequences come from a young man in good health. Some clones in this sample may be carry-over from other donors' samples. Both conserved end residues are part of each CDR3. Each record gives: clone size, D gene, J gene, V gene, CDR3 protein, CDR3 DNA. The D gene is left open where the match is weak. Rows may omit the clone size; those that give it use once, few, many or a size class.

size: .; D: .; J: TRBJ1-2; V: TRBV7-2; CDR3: CASSSARGASYGYTF; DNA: TGTGCCAGCAGCTCCGCGCGCGGGGCTAGCTATGGCTACACCTTC
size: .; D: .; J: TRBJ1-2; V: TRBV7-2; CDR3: CASSLWGEFSLNYGYTF; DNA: TGTGCCAGCAGCTTATGGGGCGAATTCTCGCTTAACTATGGCTACACCTTC
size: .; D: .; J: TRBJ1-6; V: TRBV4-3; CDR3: CASSQVQGSTDNSPLHF; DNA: TGCGCCAGCAGCCAAGTTCAGGGAAGTACGGATAATTCACCCCTCCACTTT
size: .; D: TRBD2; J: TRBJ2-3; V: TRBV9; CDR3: CASSVSASGTPQDTQYF; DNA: TGTGCCAGCAGCGTATCCGCTAGCGGGACCCCCCAAGATACGCAGTATTTT
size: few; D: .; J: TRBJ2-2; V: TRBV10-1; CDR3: CAPGDRGNTGELFF; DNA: TGCGCCCCAGGGGACCGAGGGAACACCGGGGAGCTGTTTTTT
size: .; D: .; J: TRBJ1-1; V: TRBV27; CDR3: CASSHGPNTEAFF; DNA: TGTGCCAGCAGCCACGGACCGAACACTGAAGCTTTCTTT
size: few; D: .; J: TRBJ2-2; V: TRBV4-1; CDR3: CASSPRAGAGELFF; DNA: TGCGCCAGCAGCCCTAGGGCAGGGGCCGGGGAGCTGTTTTTT
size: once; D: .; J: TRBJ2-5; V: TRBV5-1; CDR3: CASSSGGVGQETQYF; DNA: TGCGCCAGCAGCTCGGGCGGGGTTGGTCAAGAGACCCAGTACTTC
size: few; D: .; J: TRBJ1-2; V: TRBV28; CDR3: CASSRNSYGYTF; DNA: TGTGCCAGCAGCCGAAACAGCTATGGCTACACCTTC
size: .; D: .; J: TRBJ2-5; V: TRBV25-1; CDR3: CASSDAGTTGETQYF; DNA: TGTGCCAGCAGTGACGCCGGGACCACGGGAGAGACCCAGTACTTC
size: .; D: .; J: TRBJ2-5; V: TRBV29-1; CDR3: CSVDKGKRETQYF; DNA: TGCAGCGTTGACAAGGGGAAGAGGGAGACCCAGTACTTC
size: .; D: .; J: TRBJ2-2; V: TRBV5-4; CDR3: CASSSRQAPNTGELFF; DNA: TGTGCCAGCAGCTCTCGACAAGCGCCGAACACCGGGGAGCTGTTTTTT
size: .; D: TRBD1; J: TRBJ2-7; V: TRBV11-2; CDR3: CATGQGTVDEQYF; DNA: TGTGCCACCGGACAGGGAACAGTAGACGAGCAGTACTTC
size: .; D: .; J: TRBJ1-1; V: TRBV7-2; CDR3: CASSFQLGNTEAFF; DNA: TGTGCCAGCAGCTTCCAACTGGGGAACACTGAAGCTTTCTTT
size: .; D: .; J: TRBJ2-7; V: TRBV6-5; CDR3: CASSSWTDPYEQYF; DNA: TGTGCCAGCAGTAGCTGGACAGACCCCTACGAGCAGTACTTC
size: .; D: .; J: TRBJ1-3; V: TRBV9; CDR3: CASSSTEHSGNTIYF; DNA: TGTGCCAGCAGCTCAACAGAGCACTCTGGAAACACCATATATTTT
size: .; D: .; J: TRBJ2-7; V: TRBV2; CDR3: CASTQWGEASF; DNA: TGTGCCAGCACACAATGGGGCGAGGCAAGCTTC
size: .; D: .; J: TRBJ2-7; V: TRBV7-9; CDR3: CASSIGLILEQYF; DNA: TGTGCCAGCAGCATAGGGCTGATCCTCGAGCAGTACTTC
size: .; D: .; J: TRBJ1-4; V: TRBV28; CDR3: CAATGRLSNEKLFF; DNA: TGTGCCGCCACGGGGCGGCTAAGTAATGAAAAACTGTTTTTT
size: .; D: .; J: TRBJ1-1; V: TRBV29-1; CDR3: CSVEAHYALGAFF; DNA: TGCAGCGTTGAAGCACACTACGCCTTGGGAGCTTTCTTT
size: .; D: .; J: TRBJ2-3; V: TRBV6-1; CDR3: CASSEVPGGGTQYF; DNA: TGTGCCAGCAGTGAAGTACCAGGGGGGGGTACGCAGTATTTT
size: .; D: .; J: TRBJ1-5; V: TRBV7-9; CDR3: CASSSWGEDQPQHF; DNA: TGTGCCAGCAGCTCGTGGGGTGAAGATCAGCCCCAGCATTTT
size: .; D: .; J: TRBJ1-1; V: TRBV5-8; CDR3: CASSFRTRNTEAFF; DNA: TGTGCCAGCAGCTTTAGGACTAGGAACACTGAAGCTTTCTTT
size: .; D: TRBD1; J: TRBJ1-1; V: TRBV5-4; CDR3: CASSFRDRNTEAFF; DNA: TGTGCCAGCAGCTTTCGGGACAGGAACACTGAAGCTTTCTTT
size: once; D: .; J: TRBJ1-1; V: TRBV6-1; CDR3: CASSVGEDTEAFF; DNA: TGTGCCAGCAGCGTAGGGGAGGACACTGAAGCTTTCTTT
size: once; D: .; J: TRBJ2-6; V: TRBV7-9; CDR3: CASSRDSGANVLTF; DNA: TGTGCCAGCAGCCGGGACTCTGGGGCCAACGTCCTGACTTTC
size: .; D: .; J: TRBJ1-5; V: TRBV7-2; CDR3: CASSPDVDQPQHF; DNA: TGTGCCAGCAGCCCGGACGTTGATCAGCCCCAGCATTTT
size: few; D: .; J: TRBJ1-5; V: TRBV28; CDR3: CASSFGSNQPQHF; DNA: TGTGCCAGCAGTTTCGGTAGCAATCAGCCCCAGCATTTT
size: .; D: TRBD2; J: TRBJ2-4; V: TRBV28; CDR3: CASSLRLAGTPAKNIQYF; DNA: TGTGCCAGCAGTTTACGACTAGCGGGAACCCCAGCCAAAAACATTCAGTACTTC
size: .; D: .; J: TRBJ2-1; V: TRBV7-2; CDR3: CASSSQTSSYNEQFF; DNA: TGTGCCAGCAGCTCACAGACGAGCTCCTACAATGAGCAGTTCTTC
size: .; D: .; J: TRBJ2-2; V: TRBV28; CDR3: CASSSAGTTNTGELFF; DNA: TGTGCCAGCAGTTCCGCTGGGACAACTAACACCGGGGAGCTGTTTTTT
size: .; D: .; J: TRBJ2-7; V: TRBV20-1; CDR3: CSPGGLPEQYF; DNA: TGCAGCCCCGGAGGCCTTCCCGAGCAGTACTTC
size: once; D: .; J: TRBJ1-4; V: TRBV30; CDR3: CAWSGGTLNEKLFF; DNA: TGTGCCTGGAGTGGGGGGACCCTAAATGAAAAACTGTTTTTT
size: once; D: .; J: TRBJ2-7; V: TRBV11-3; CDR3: CASSLTGTVNSYEQYF; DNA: TGTGCCAGCAGCTTAACCGGAACCGTCAACTCCTACGAGCAGTACTTC
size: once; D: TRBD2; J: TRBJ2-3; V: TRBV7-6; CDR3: CASSPWGSGRASDTQYF; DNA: TGTGCCAGCAGCCCTTGGGGGAGCGGGAGGGCCTCGGATACGCAGTATTTT
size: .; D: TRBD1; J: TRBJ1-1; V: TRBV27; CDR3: CASSSGQQGATEAFF; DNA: TGTGCCAGCAGTTCGGGACAACAGGGGGCGACTGAAGCTTTCTTT
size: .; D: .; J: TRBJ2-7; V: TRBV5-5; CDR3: CASSLVSETYEQYF; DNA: TGTGCCAGCAGCTTGGTTTCTGAAACCTACGAGCAGTACTTC
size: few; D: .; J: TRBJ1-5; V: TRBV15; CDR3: CATSRETQEPQPQHF; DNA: TGTGCCACCAGCAGAGAAACACAGGAGCCTCAGCCCCAGCATTTT
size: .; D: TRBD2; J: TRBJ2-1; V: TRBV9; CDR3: CASSSRAGGSYNEQFF; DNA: TGTGCCAGCAGCTCTCGAGCGGGAGGCTCCTACAATGAGCAGTTCTTC
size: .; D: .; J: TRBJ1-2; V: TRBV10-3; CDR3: CAISDGQFYGYTF; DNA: TGTGCCATCAGTGACGGGCAGTTCTATGGCTACACCTTC
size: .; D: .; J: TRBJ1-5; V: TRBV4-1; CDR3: CASSLLRVYQPQHF; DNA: TGCGCCAGCAGCCTTCTCAGGGTCTATCAGCCCCAGCATTTT
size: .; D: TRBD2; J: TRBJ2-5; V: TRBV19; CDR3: CASSTRLAENQETQYF; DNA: TGTGCCAGTAGTACGCGACTAGCGGAGAACCAAGAGACCCAGTACTTC
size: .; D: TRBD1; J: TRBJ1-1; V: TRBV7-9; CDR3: CASSSQTGKTEAFF; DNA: TGTGCCAGCAGCTCCCAGACAGGGAAGACTGAAGCTTTCTTT
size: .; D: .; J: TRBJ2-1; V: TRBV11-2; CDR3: CASSFDRSSNEQFF; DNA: TGTGCCAGCAGCTTCGACAGGTCTTCCAATGAGCAGTTCTTC
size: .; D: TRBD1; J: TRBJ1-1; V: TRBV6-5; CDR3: CASSSRQGGVIEAFF; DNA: TGTGCCAGCAGTTCCAGACAGGGGGGAGTAATTGAAGCTTTCTTT
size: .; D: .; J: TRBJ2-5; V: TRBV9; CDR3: CASSVSPGTQETQYF; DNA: TGTGCCAGCAGCGTATCCCCAGGGACTCAGGAGACCCAGTACTTC
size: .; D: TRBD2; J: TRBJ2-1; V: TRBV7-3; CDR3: CASSTGLAGPYNEQFF; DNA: TGTGCCAGCAGCACAGGACTAGCGGGGCCTTATAATGAGCAGTTCTTC
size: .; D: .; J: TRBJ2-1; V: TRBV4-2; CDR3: CASSQDYISYNEQFF; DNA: TGTGCCAGCAGCCAAGACTACATCTCCTACAATGAGCAGTTCTTC
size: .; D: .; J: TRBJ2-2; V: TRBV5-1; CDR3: CASSPDGLNTGELFF; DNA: TGCGCCAGCAGCCCGGACGGCTTGAACACCGGGGAGCTGTTTTTT
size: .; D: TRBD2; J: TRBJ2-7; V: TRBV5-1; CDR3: CASSGSGTSVTYEQYF; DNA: TGCGCCAGCAGCGGATCCGGGACTAGCGTTACCTACGAGCAGTACTTC
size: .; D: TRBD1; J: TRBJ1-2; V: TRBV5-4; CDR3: CASKGQGKVYGYTF; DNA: TGTGCCAGCAAAGGACAGGGCAAAGTTTATGGCTACACCTTC
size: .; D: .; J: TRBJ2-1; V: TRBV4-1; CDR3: CASSTLWEAAYNEQFF; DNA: TGCGCCAGCAGCACCTTGTGGGAGGCCGCCTACAATGAGCAGTTCTTC
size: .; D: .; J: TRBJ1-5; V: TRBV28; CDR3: CASSGAVGTFYSNQPQHF; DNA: TGTGCCAGCAGTGGAGCGGTAGGGACATTTTATAGCAATCAGCCCCAGCATTTT
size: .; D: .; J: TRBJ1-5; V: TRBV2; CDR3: CASSPGGGGNQPQHF; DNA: TGTGCCAGCAGTCCTGGTGGGGGAGGCAATCAGCCCCAGCATTTT
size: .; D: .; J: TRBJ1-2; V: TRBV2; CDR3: CASSEARGSGYTF; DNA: TGTGCCAGCAGTGAAGCGAGGGGGAGCGGCTACACCTTC